This record concerns one T cell receptor (beta chain) sequence. The CDR3 runs to 13 residues. The germline V and J ends were trimmed by 6 bases and 7 bases, with 15 bases remaining between them. From germline, CDR1 is SNHLY and CDR2 FYNNEI. Here immunoSEQ multiplex PCR was the method, and the copy in TCRdb shows in-frame clones only, minus some. The table has around 98,000 clones, roughly 83% seen once. These data come from a study of blood T cell repertoires in COVID-19. The rearrangement uses TRBV2 and TRBJ1-2, with D unresolved. This TCR was sampled from an older woman with acute or convalescent COVID-19. Material: peripheral blood. CDR3: CASSLDMMGGYTF. The CDR3 DNA follows: TGTGCCAGCAGCCTCGACATGATGGGTGGCTACACCTTC.